The 6 T cell receptor beta chains listed next were all sequenced from one sample in a study of blood T cell repertoires in COVID-19. Generated by immunoSEQ multiplex PCR, the TCRdb table keeps only in-frame clones and is missing some. The data contain a few hundred thousand clones, around 86% of them singletons. Material: peripheral blood. Receptor source: a woman younger than 45 with active or convalescent COVID-19.

This clone was counted a few times. V usage is TRBV4-3 and J usage is TRBJ1-4; the D gene is possibly TRBD1 (5 bases). Germline V gene sequence: CDR1 LGHNA, CDR2 YSLEER. V lost 0 bases and J lost 8, with 13 bases in between. The CDR3 contains 15 residues. CDR3 nucleotide sequence: TGCGCCAGCAGCCAAGATGGGGCAGGGCCCGAAAAACTGTTTTTT. Its protein is CASSQDGAGPEKLFF.

This clone was recorded only once. J is TRBJ1-3 and V is TRBV7-3; D might be TRBD1 (6 bases). The ends were cut back, 0 bases at V and 8 bases at J, with 17 bases in the middle. The CDR3 runs 16 residues. Germline-derived CDR1 and CDR2 are SGHTA and FQGTGA. This chain's CDR3 is CASSLTHNRVLYTIYF. The CDR3 DNA sequence: TGTGCCAGCAGCTTAACACACAACAGGGTCCTGTACACCATATATTTT. The full variable domain, with the rest looked up from reference TRBV7-3 and TRBJ1-3, is GAGVSQTPSNKVTEKGKYVELRCDPISGHTALYWYRQSLGQGPEFLIYFQGTGAADDSGLPNDRFFAVRPEGSVSTLKIQRTERGDSAVYLCASSLTHNRVLYTIYFGEGSWLTVV.

The gene calls are TRBV4-3 and TRBJ1-1, with D uncertain. Germline CDR1 is LGHNA and CDR2 is YSLEER. Deletions cut 0 bases from V and 3 bases from J, with 11 bases between. The CDR3 is made up of 15 amino acids. This CDR3 is CASSQDRAADTEAFF. CDR3 coding DNA: TGCGCCAGCAGCCAAGATAGGGCAGCGGACACTGAAGCTTTCTTT.

The gene calls are TRBV18 and TRBJ1-6; D gene unclear. Trimming stripped 2 bases from V and 7 bases from J, with 12 bases between. In germline, CDR1 is KGHSH, CDR2 LQKENI. The CDR3 has 15 amino acids. DNA of the CDR3: TGTGCCAGCTCACCAGACCGCTCGGGGAATTCACCCCTCCACTTT. This sequence encodes CASSPDRSGNSPLHF.

This chain joins TRBV29-1 and TRBJ2-7, with D perhaps TRBD2 (6 bases). The CDR3 is 12 residues long. The V and J ends lost 0 bases and 5 bases respectively, with 8 bases between them. The germline V gene has CDR1 SQVTM and CDR2 ANQGSEA. CDR3 amino acids: CSVEEGGNEQYF. The CDR3 DNA reads as TGCAGCGTTGAAGAAGGAGGGAACGAGCAGTACTTC.

V and J are TRBV27 and TRBJ2-7; TRBD1 matches 8 bases. The V gene end was trimmed by 7 bases and the J gene end by 3 bases; junction bases not matched to a gene: 11. The CDR3 is 15 residues long. Germline assignment: CDR1 MNHEY and CDR2 SMNVEV (reference sequence). As DNA, the CDR3 is TGTGCCAGCACCTCTGCGGGACAGGTGGGCTACGAGCAGTACTTC. The encoded protein is CASTSAGQVGYEQYF.